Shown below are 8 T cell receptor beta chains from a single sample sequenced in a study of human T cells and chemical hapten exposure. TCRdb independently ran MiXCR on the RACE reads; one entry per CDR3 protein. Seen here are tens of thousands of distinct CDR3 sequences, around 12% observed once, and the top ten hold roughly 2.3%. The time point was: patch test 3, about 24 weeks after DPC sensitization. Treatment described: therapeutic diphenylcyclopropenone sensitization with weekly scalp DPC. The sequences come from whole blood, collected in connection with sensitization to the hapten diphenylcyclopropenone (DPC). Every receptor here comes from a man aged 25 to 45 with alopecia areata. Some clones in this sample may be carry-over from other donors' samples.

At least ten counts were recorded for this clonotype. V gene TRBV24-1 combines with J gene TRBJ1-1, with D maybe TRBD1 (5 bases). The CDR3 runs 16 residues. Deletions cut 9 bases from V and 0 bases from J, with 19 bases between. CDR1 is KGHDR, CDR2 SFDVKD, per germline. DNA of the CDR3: TGTGCCACCCGGGGCAAAGTCTTCCTTATGAACACTGAAGCTTTCTTT. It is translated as CATRGKVFLMNTEAFF.

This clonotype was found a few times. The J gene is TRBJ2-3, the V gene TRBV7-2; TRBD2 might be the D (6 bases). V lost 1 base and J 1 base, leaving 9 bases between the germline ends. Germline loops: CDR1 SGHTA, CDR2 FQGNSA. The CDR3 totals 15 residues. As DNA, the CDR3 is TGTGCCAGCAGCTTAGTCGGCGGGGGCACAGATACGCAGTATTTT. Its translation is CASSLVGGGTDTQYF.

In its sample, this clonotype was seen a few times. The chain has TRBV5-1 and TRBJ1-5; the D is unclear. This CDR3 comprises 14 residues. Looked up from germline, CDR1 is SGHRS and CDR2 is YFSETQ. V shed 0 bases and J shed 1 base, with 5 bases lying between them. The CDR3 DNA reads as TGCGCCAGCAGCTTGGAGGGCAGCAATCAGCCCCAGCATTTT. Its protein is CASSLEGSNQPQHF. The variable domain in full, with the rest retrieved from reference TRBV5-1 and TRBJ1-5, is KAGVTQTPRYLIKTRGQQVTLSCSPISGHRSVSWYQQTPGQGLQFLFEYFSETQRNKGNFPGRFSGRQFSNSRSEMNVSTLELGDSALYLCASSLEGSNQPQHFGDGTRLSIL.

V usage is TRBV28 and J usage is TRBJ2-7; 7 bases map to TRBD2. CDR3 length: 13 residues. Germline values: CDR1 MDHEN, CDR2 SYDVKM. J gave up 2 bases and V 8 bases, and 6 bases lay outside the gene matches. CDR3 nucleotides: TGTGCCAGCGAGGGAGGGACCCCCTACGAGCAGTACTTC. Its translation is CASEGGTPYEQYF.

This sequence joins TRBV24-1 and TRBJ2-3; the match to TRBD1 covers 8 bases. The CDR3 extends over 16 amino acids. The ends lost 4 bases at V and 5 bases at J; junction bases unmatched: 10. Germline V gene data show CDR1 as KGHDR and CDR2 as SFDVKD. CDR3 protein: CATSEVETGVEDTQYF. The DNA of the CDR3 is TGTGCCACCAGTGAAGTAGAGACAGGGGTGGAAGATACGCAGTATTTT.

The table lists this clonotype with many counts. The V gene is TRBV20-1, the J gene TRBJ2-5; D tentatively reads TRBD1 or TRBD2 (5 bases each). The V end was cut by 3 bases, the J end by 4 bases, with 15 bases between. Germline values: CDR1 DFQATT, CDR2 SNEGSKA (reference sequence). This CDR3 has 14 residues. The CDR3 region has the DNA TGCAGTGCTAGCCGCGATGGGGGAGCAGAGACCCAGTACTTC. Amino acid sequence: CSASRDGGAETQYF.

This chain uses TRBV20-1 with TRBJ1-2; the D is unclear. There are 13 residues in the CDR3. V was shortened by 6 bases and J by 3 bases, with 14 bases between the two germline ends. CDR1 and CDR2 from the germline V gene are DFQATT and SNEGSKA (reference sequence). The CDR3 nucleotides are TGCAGTGCCGGGCGCGGGTCCGACTATGGCTACACCTTC. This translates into CSAGRGSDYGYTF.

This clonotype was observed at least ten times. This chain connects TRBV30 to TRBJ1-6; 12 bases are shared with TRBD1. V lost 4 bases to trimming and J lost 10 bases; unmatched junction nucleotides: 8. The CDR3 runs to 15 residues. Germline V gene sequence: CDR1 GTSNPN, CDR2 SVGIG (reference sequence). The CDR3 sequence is CAWMNWDRGQSPLHF. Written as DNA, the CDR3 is TGTGCCTGGATGAACTGGGACAGGGGGCAGTCACCCCTCCACTTT. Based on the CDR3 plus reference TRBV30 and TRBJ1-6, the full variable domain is SQTIHQWPATLVQPVGSPLSLECTVEGTSNPNLYWYRQAAGRGLQLLFYSVGIGQISSEVPQNLSASRPQDRQFILSSKKLLLSDSGFYLCAWMNWDRGQSPLHFGNGTRLTVT.